A selection of T cell receptor beta chains follows, all from one sample in a study of control samples from healthy donors and cancer patients. Only in-frame clones appear in the TCRdb table, and some are missing; sequencing was by immunoSEQ multiplex PCR. The table shows some 58,000 clones, with about 87% occurring only once. The sequenced sample consisted of PBMCs. The receptors derive from an older woman with lung cancer. Each CDR3 is given with its conserved first and last residue. The D gene is left open where the match is weak. Clone size, where shown, is once, few, many, or a class for clones that have expanded.

d_call j_call clone_size v_call cdr3_aa cdr3_nt
NA TRBJ1-1 NA TRBV28 CASSFEWPQKNTEAFF TGTGCCAGCAGTTTTGAGTGGCCACAAAAGAACACTGAAGCTTTCTTT
NA TRBJ2-1 NA TRBV2 CASSTGLPTLNEQFF TGTGCCAGCAGCACGGGACTCCCGACATTGAATGAGCAGTTCTTC
NA TRBJ2-5 NA TRBV5-4 CASSSGGQQETQYF TGTGCCAGCAGCTCCGGGGGACAGCAAGAGACCCAGTACTTC
NA TRBJ2-2 NA TRBV7-8 CASSRQAVYTGELFF TGTGCCAGCAGCCGACAAGCAGTTTACACCGGGGAGCTGTTTTTT
NA TRBJ1-6 NA TRBV2 CASSEALGGGGSPLHF TGTGCCAGCAGTGAAGCGCTTGGGGGGGGTGGTTCACCCCTCCACTTT
NA TRBJ2-1 NA TRBV12-3/TRBV12-4 CASSPGTGISEFF TGTGCCAGCAGTCCAGGGACCGGGATATCGGAGTTCTTC
NA TRBJ2-5 NA TRBV5-1 CASSFSGGSQETQYF TGCGCCAGCAGCTTCAGCGGAGGCTCCCAAGAGACCCAGTACTTC
NA TRBJ2-2 medium-sized TRBV7-8 CATSQGPNTGELFF TGTGCCACCTCCCAGGGGCCTAACACCGGGGAGCTGTTTTTT
NA TRBJ2-6 once TRBV5-1 CASSFGGTDFSGANVLTF TGCGCCAGCAGCTTTGGAGGGACAGATTTCTCTGGGGCCAACGTCCTGACTTTC
TRBD1 TRBJ1-2 NA TRBV25-1 CASSASDRIYGYTF TGTGCCAGCAGTGCCTCGGACAGGATCTATGGCTACACCTTC
NA TRBJ2-1 NA TRBV28 CASSLTQGPYNEQFF TGTGCCAGCAGTCTGACCCAGGGACCCTACAATGAGCAGTTCTTC
NA TRBJ2-2 NA TRBV10-2 CASSGDTGELFF TGCGCCAGCAGTGGGGACACCGGGGAGCTGTTTTTT
NA TRBJ2-1 NA TRBV19 CASSNTGQHNEQFF TGTGCCAGTAGTAATACAGGACAGCACAATGAGCAGTTCTTC
NA TRBJ1-2 NA TRBV2 CASRTFISGDQKGYTF TGTGCCAGCAGAACCTTCATATCGGGGGACCAGAAGGGCTACACCTTC
NA TRBJ2-7 NA TRBV19 CATHQAGERNEQYF TGTGCCACCCACCAAGCCGGGGAGAGGAACGAGCAGTACTTC
NA TRBJ2-2 NA TRBV2 CASTQWRVTGELFF TGTGCCAGCACCCAATGGCGGGTGACCGGGGAGCTGTTTTTT
NA TRBJ2-7 NA TRBV2 CASSDGTHGVVVEQYF TGTGCCAGCAGTGACGGTACGCACGGAGTAGTTGTTGAGCAGTACTTC
NA TRBJ2-1 NA TRBV3-1/TRBV3-2 CASSRLTGLYNEQFF TGTGCCAGCAGCCGTCTAACGGGCCTCTACAATGAGCAGTTCTTC
NA TRBJ2-7 NA TRBV2 CASGPWAGTYEQYF TGTGCCAGCGGACCCTGGGCAGGGACCTACGAGCAGTACTTC
NA TRBJ1-3 NA TRBV7-8 CASSPSGNTIYF TGTGCCAGCAGCCCTTCTGGAAACACCATATATTTT
NA TRBJ2-1 NA TRBV7-3 CASSLTGGNSEQFF TGTGCCAGCAGCTTAACTGGGGGCAACAGTGAGCAGTTCTTC
NA TRBJ2-7 NA TRBV18 CASSLLQASYEQYF TGTGCCAGCTCACTCTTACAGGCTTCCTACGAGCAGTACTTC
TRBD1 TRBJ1-1 NA TRBV3-1/TRBV3-2 CASSQETGAEAFF TGTGCCAGCAGCCAAGAGACAGGGGCTGAAGCTTTCTTT
NA TRBJ2-5 NA TRBV7-2 CASSLDAGWGQETQYF TGTGCCAGCAGCTTAGACGCCGGGTGGGGACAAGAGACCCAGTACTTC
TRBD1 TRBJ2-7 NA TRBV19 CASSAPGQSSYEQYF TGTGCCAGTAGTGCACCGGGACAGAGCTCCTACGAGCAGTACTTC
NA TRBJ1-5 NA TRBV19 CASSIPGQPQHF TGTGCCAGTAGTATCCCGGGCCAGCCCCAGCATTTT
NA TRBJ2-2 NA TRBV25-1 CASSVGGLANTGELFF TGTGCCAGCAGTGTGGGGGGGCTCGCGAACACCGGGGAGCTGTTTTTT
NA TRBJ1-5 NA TRBV18 CASSPGSGAIQPQHF TGTGCCAGCTCACCAGGGTCTGGGGCAATCCAGCCCCAGCATTTT
NA TRBJ1-5 NA TRBV25-1 CASSHGLDNQPQHF TGTGCCAGCAGTCACGGACTGGACAATCAGCCCCAGCATTTT
TRBD2 TRBJ2-7 NA TRBV28 CASSPPGLAGEGQYF TGTGCCAGCAGTCCGCCGGGACTAGCGGGAGAGGGGCAGTACTTC